The 8 T cell receptor beta chains reported below all come from one sample, sequenced in a study of T-cell reconstitution after alpha-beta-depleted transplantation in children. For TCRbeta, the library was prepared with unique molecular identifiers. TCRdb processed the PCR reads anew with MiXCR; each CDR3 protein has one entry. Among about 420,000 distinct CDR3 sequences listed, around 15% were seen once. Material: PBMCs, mostly from graft donor cells, obtained 360 days after TCRalphabeta/CD19-depleted stem cell transplant. The receptors originated from a boy under two years old who had a stem cell transplant for Wiskott-Aldrich syndrome, so the T cells may come from the graft donor.

This clonotype was detected many times. The chain combines TRBV10-3 with TRBJ2-5; 11 bases fit TRBD2. Germline CDR1 is ENHRY and CDR2 is SYGVKD. This CDR3 has 16 residues. Unmatched junction bases numbered 6, after V lost 4 bases and J lost 2 bases. CDR3 in amino acids: CAISVLAGATQETQYF. CDR3 nucleotide sequence: TGTGCCATCAGTGTACTAGCGGGAGCTACTCAAGAGACCCAGTACTTC.

The rearrangement joins TRBV29-1 to TRBJ2-3; no clear D gene. Germline V gives CDR1 SQVTM, CDR2 ANQGSEA. The CDR3 length is 12 residues. Trimming pared 0 bases from V and 6 bases from J, leaving 7 bases between. The CDR3 reads CSVEDLGDTQYF. CDR3 DNA sequence: TGCAGCGTTGAAGATTTAGGGGATACGCAGTATTTT.

This chain connects TRBV18 to TRBJ2-1; unclear D gene. Germline CDR1 and CDR2: KGHSH and LQKENI. There are 11 residues in the CDR3. With 3 bases removed from V and 9 bases from J, the gap between germline ends came to 6 bases. CDR3 sequence reads: CASSPQGEQFF. The DNA for the CDR3 is TGTGCCAGCTCACCGCAAGGTGAGCAGTTCTTC.

In this sample, this clonotype turned up a few times. V and J are TRBV29-1 and TRBJ2-1; D might be TRBD1 (5 bases). Trimming stripped 8 bases from V and 1 base from J, with 15 bases between. Germline V lookup: CDR1 SQVTM, CDR2 ANQGSEA. The CDR3 spans 14 residues. CDR3 in DNA: TGCAGCCTTATTGGGGCAGGGTCCTACAATGAGCAGTTCTTC. Protein sequence: CSLIGAGSYNEQFF.

Only a few counts were recorded for this clonotype. The J gene is TRBJ2-5, the V gene TRBV11-3; D remains unclear. The CDR3 is 12 amino acids. Germline V gene lookup returns CDR1 SGHNT and CDR2 YENEEA. With 4 bases removed from V and 4 bases from J, the gap between germline ends came to 7 bases. CDR3: CASSYNSETQYF. CDR3 DNA: TGTGCCAGCAGCTATAACTCAGAGACCCAGTACTTC.

This clonotype occurred a few times. V gene TRBV6-6 combines with J gene TRBJ1-2; possibly TRBD1 for D (5 bases). Between the trimmed V and J ends, which lost 2 bases and 6 bases, there was a span of 7 bases. CDR3 length equals 12 residues. From germline, CDR1 is MNHNY and CDR2 SVGAGI (reference sequence). The CDR3 sequence is CASSYRGNGYTF. The CDR3, as DNA: TGTGCCAGCAGTTACAGGGGTAATGGCTACACCTTC.

The chain has TRBV12-3 or TRBV12-4 and TRBJ2-2, with D unclear. V lost 5 bases and J 12 bases, leaving 13 bases between the germline ends. The length of the CDR3 is 12 residues. In DNA, the CDR3 is TGTGCCAGCAGTCCTGAAGTCCAGAAGCTGTTTTTT. This codes for CASSPEVQKLFF.

This CDR3 is CASSQGRLAGGGQETQYF. As DNA, the CDR3 is TGTGCCAGCAGCCAAGGCCGACTAGCGGGAGGAGGGCAAGAGACCCAGTACTTC. V and J are TRBV3-1 and TRBJ2-5, with 13 bases identical to TRBD2. Per the germline V gene, CDR1 is LGHDT and CDR2 is YNNKEL (reference sequence). There are 18 residues in the CDR3. The V and J ends lost 1 base and 2 bases, in that order; junction bases with no gene match: 7.